Each of the 30 T cell receptor beta chains below was sequenced from the same sample in a study of T cells after yellow fever vaccination. TCRdb ran MiXCR on the 5' RACE reads and lists one entry per CDR3 protein. The sample records 35,000 to 55,000 distinct CDR3 sequences, 6.8% being singletons. Source: CD8+ T cells not binding an NS4B(214-222) dextramer, sorted from PBMCs, taken 45 days after the yellow fever booster vaccination. These receptors were obtained from a man aged 25 to 40 who received the YFV17D yellow fever vaccine.

In this sample, this clonotype turned up many times. Here the CDR3 DNA reads TGTGCCAGCAGTGACTCCCCAGCGGCCACAGATACGCAGTATTTT. As protein: CASSDSPAATDTQYF. The chain links TRBV6-4 to TRBJ2-3, with D possibly matching TRBD2 (5 bases). The CDR3 consists of 15 residues. Trimming cost V 0 bases and J 2 bases, with 9 bases left between them. From germline, CDR1 is MRHNA and CDR2 SNTAGT.

This clonotype has at least ten counts. The J gene is TRBJ1-1, the V gene TRBV12-3 or TRBV12-4; a possible D gene is TRBD1 (5 bases). Deletions cut 9 bases from V and 4 bases from J, with 15 bases between. This CDR3 has 13 amino acids. In DNA, the CDR3 is TGTGCCAGTCACTTGGGGGGGTCCACTGAAGCTTTCTTT. It is translated as CASHLGGSTEAFF.

In its sample, this clonotype was seen many times. The V gene is TRBV29-1, the J gene TRBJ2-7; TRBD2 aligns across 11 bases. With V trimmed by 5 bases and J by 2 bases, 2 bases remained unmatched. This CDR3 has 13 amino acids. In germline, CDR1 is SQVTM, CDR2 ANQGSEA. The CDR3 region is CSVKLAGAYEQYF. In DNA, the CDR3 is TGCAGCGTTAAACTAGCGGGGGCCTACGAGCAGTACTTC.

There are a few counts of this clonotype. V usage is TRBV7-9 and J usage is TRBJ1-5; D uncertain. The CDR3 spans 14 residues. The germline V gene has CDR1 SEHNR and CDR2 FQNEAQ (reference sequence). The V gene lost 1 base and the J gene lost 3 bases, with 7 bases spanning the gap. The CDR3 DNA reads as TGTGCCAGCAGCTTAGACAGTATCAATCAGCCCCAGCATTTT. Translation: CASSLDSINQPQHF.

On this clonotype itself: A much more abundant neighbour one base away suggests this may be a read error. The gene calls are TRBV4-2 and TRBJ2-1; D remains ambiguous. V lost 4 bases, J lost 0 bases, and 10 bases lay in between. CDR1 is LGHNA, CDR2 YNFKEQ, per germline. The CDR3 has 15 residues. The CDR3 bases are TGTGCCAGCAGCCGGAGCGTTTTCTCCTACAATGAGCAGTTCTTC. It specifies CASSRSVFSYNEQFF.

This clonotype has a count of ten or more. V gene TRBV12-3 or TRBV12-4 combines with J gene TRBJ2-1; 13 bases are shared with TRBD2. This CDR3 has 19 residues. Trimming at V came to 3 bases and at J to 7 bases, leaving 15 bases not matched to a gene. CDR3 DNA sequence: TGTGCCAGCAGTTTCTCACTCCCAGGACTAGCGGGAGTGGCTAATGAGCAGTTCTTC. Protein: CASSFSLPGLAGVANEQFF.

At least ten counts were recorded for this clonotype. The chain has TRBV7-2 and TRBJ2-2; D gene unclear. V lost 5 bases and J lost 3, with 7 bases in between. Germline V gene lookup returns CDR1 SGHTA and CDR2 FQGNSA. The CDR3 spans 13 residues. CDR3 DNA sequence: TGTGCCAGCAGCAGCTCGTACACCGGGGAGCTGTTTTTT. Translated: CASSSSYTGELFF.

This sequence joins TRBV7-8 and TRBJ1-2, with 7 nucleotides matching TRBD1. The CDR3 contains 18 residues. Germline CDR1 and CDR2: SGHVS and FQNEAQ. V lost 0 bases, J lost 4 bases, and 14 bases stayed unmatched. The CDR3 coding sequence is TGTGCCAGCAGCTTAGCCGGACAGGTCCCCCGGGCAAGCTATGGCTACACCTTC. Translating gives CASSLAGQVPRASYGYTF.

This clonotype was detected ten times or more. The gene calls are TRBV3-1 and TRBJ2-1, with D perhaps matching TRBD2 (5 bases). Between the trimmed V and J ends, which lost 2 bases and 3 bases, there was a span of 14 bases. The germline gives CDR1 LGHDT, CDR2 YNNKEL (reference sequence). CDR3 size: 16 residues. CDR3 residues: CASSQFEGKNYNEQFF. In nucleotides, the CDR3 is TGTGCCAGCAGCCAATTCGAGGGAAAGAACTACAATGAGCAGTTCTTC.

Many counts were recorded for this clonotype. CDR3 in amino acids: CASSEAAWTSGTTDTQYF. The CDR3 region has the DNA TGTGCCAGCAGTGAAGCGGCCTGGACTAGCGGGACTACAGATACGCAGTATTTT. The chain carries TRBV2 and TRBJ2-3; 12 nucleotides match TRBD2. Germline loops: CDR1 SNHLY, CDR2 FYNNEI. There are 18 residues in the CDR3. J gave up 3 bases and V 0 bases, and 7 bases lay outside the gene matches.

This clonotype was seen ten or more times. The CDR3 DNA reads as TGTGCCAGCAGCTCCGGGACAGGCTACGAGCAGTACTTC. Translation gives CASSSGTGYEQYF. The J gene is TRBJ2-7, the V gene TRBV27, with 8 bases that match TRBD1. The V segment lost 6 bases and the J segment 3 bases; nucleotides outside the gene matches: 4. The CDR3 loop spans 13 amino acids. Germline assignment: CDR1 MNHEY and CDR2 SMNVEV (reference sequence).

Notes on this clonotype: Possible read error: a much larger clone is one base away. This chain uses TRBV6-1 with TRBJ2-1; 7 bases map to TRBD1. CDR1 MNHNS and CDR2 SASEGT come from the germline V gene. V shed 6 bases and J 3 bases; nucleotides not matched to a gene: 8. The CDR3 loop spans 15 amino acids. In DNA form, the CDR3 reads TGTGCCAGCAGAGCCGGGACAGCTTACTACAATGAGCAGTTCTTC. Translated, it gives CASRAGTAYYNEQFF.

This clonotype was counted many times. The chain employs TRBV9 and TRBJ2-7; 7 bases are shared with TRBD1. The CDR3 consists of 15 residues. V lost 3 bases and J lost 5; bases outside the gene matches: 11. CDR1 and CDR2 (germline): SGDLS, YYNGEE. The CDR3 is CASSELGGVLDEQYF. CDR3 bases: TGTGCCAGCAGCGAGCTAGGGGGCGTTTTGGACGAGCAGTACTTC.

This clonotype has at least ten counts. This rearrangement joins TRBV7-8 to TRBJ2-1; D may be TRBD2 (6 bases). Looked up from germline, CDR1 is SGHVS and CDR2 is FQNEAQ. CDR3 length equals 15 residues. The germline V and J ends were trimmed by 1 base and 8 bases, with 15 bases remaining between them. The CDR3 bases are TGTGCCAGCAGCTTAGTGGGCGGGGAGTGGGATGAGCAGTTCTTC. This translates into CASSLVGGEWDEQFF.

The table lists this clonotype with many counts. CDR3 amino acids: CASSQERTEAFF. For the CDR3, the DNA is TGCGCCAGCAGCCAAGAACGCACTGAAGCTTTCTTT. The chain is built from TRBV4-1 and TRBJ1-1; D gene uncertain. The V gene lost 0 bases and the J gene lost 4 bases, with 3 bases spanning the gap. The CDR3 runs 12 residues. Germline CDR1 reads MGHRA; CDR2 reads YSYEKL.

At least ten counts were recorded for this clonotype. This rearrangement joins TRBV30 to TRBJ2-7; D not certain. Germline lookup yields CDR1 GTSNPN and CDR2 SVGIG (reference sequence). The V end was cut by 0 bases, the J end by 2 bases, with 8 bases between. CDR3 length: 13 amino acids. The CDR3 region is CAWSVVGPYEQYF. CDR3 DNA sequence: TGTGCCTGGAGTGTAGTTGGGCCCTACGAGCAGTACTTC.

In its sample, this clonotype was seen many times. The chain joins TRBV5-1 to TRBJ2-1, with unresolved D. The ends were cut back, 0 bases at V and 5 bases at J, with 3 bases in the middle. The CDR3 is 12 residues long. Germline V gene lookup returns CDR1 SGHRS and CDR2 YFSETQ. The CDR3 nucleotides are TGCGCCAGCAGCTTGGCGCACAATGAGCAGTTCTTC. Residues: CASSLAHNEQFF.

This clonotype was detected many times. The chain couples TRBV7-9 to TRBJ2-1; the D is unclear. V was shortened by 1 base and J by 5 bases, with 9 bases between the two germline ends. The CDR3 is made up of 14 amino acids. CDR1 and CDR2 from the germline V gene are SEHNR and FQNEAQ (reference sequence). The CDR3 sequence is CASSLVLVDNEQFF. The CDR3 DNA reads TGTGCCAGCAGCTTAGTGCTAGTAGACAATGAGCAGTTCTTC.

This clonotype was picked up many times. The chain carries TRBV7-2 and TRBJ2-1; D call uncertain. Trimming pared 5 bases from V and 8 bases from J, leaving 7 bases between. The CDR3 has 11 amino acids. The germline V gene encodes CDR1 SGHTA and CDR2 FQGNSA. The CDR3 spells CASSPDDEQFF. The CDR3 nucleotides read TGTGCCAGCAGCCCGGATGATGAGCAGTTCTTC.

The chain carries TRBV15 and TRBJ1-2; possibly TRBD1 for D (6 bases). Per germline, CDR1 LNHNV and CDR2 YYDKDF (reference sequence). The V end was cut by 8 bases, the J end by 2 bases, with 15 bases between. The CDR3 totals 14 residues. The CDR3 here is CATAPGQENYGYTF. The CDR3 DNA reads TGTGCCACCGCTCCGGGACAAGAAAACTATGGCTACACCTTC. The whole variable domain, filled in from reference TRBV15 and TRBJ1-2, reads DAMVIQNPRYQVTQFGKPVTLSCSQTLNHNVMYWYQQKSSQAPKLLFHYYDKDFNNEADTPDNFQSRRPNTSFCFLDIRSPGLGDTAMYLCATAPGQENYGYTFGSGTRLTVV.

This clonotype has at least ten counts. V is TRBV6-2 or TRBV6-3 and J is TRBJ2-3; D ambiguous. The CDR3 has 13 residues. V lost 2 bases, J lost 9 bases, and 12 bases lay in between. CDR1 is MNHEY, CDR2 SVGEGT, per germline. The CDR3 region has the DNA TGTGCCAGCAGTTACGATCAGCTACTAACGCAGTATTTT. This gives the protein CASSYDQLLTQYF.

This clonotype was seen at least ten times. This chain uses TRBV20-1 with TRBJ2-2, with 8 bases that match TRBD2. Per the germline V gene, CDR1 is DFQATT and CDR2 is SNEGSKA (reference sequence). The CDR3 runs to 16 residues. V shed 6 bases and J 4 bases; nucleotides not matched to a gene: 13. The DNA of the CDR3 is TGCAGTGCCTTCCGTTCGCCAGCGGGAGCCACCGGGGAGCTGTTTTTT. Its translation is CSAFRSPAGATGELFF.

In this sample, this clonotype turned up many times. This chain joins TRBV4-3 and TRBJ2-1, with D unresolved. Per germline, CDR1 LGHNA and CDR2 YSLEER. The CDR3 is made up of 11 amino acids. The V end lost 0 bases, the J end lost 8 bases, and 2 bases lay between the germline ends. In nucleotides, the CDR3 is TGCGCCAGCAGCCAAGAGGATGAGCAGTTCTTC. Its translation is CASSQEDEQFF.

This clonotype has a count of ten or more. The V and J genes are TRBV20-1 and TRBJ2-3, with TRBD2 matching over 9 bases. V was clipped by 6 bases and J by 4 bases; unmatched bases: 5. The CDR3 sequence is 13 residues long. Germline values: CDR1 DFQATT, CDR2 SNEGSKA (reference sequence). DNA of the CDR3: TGCAGTGCCAAGGGACTAGCCGCAGATACGCAGTATTTT. Its protein product is CSAKGLAADTQYF.

This clonotype was detected a few times. The chain links TRBV19 to TRBJ2-7; no firm D call. The CDR3 contains 14 residues. With 10 bases removed from V and 0 bases from J, the gap between germline ends came to 16 bases. Germline V gives CDR1 LNHDA, CDR2 SQIVND (reference sequence). CDR3 sequence reads: CATRDPHFSYEQYF. In DNA form, the CDR3 reads TGTGCCACTAGAGATCCGCACTTCTCCTACGAGCAGTACTTC.

Turning to this clonotype: A much larger clonotype is one base distant, so this may be a read error. Likely a read error: the CDR3 ends without its conserved phenylalanine or tryptophan. This chain joins TRBV5-5 and TRBJ2-5, with TRBD1 identical over 8 bases. Per the germline V gene, CDR1 is SGHKS and CDR2 is YYEKEE (reference sequence). V dropped 0 bases and J dropped 4; count of bases not matched to a gene: 2. The CDR3 totals 14 residues. The CDR3: CASSLVDRGETQYL. In nucleotides, the CDR3 is TGTGCCAGCAGCTTGGTAGACAGGGGAGAGACCCAGTACTTA.

This clonotype was counted at least ten times. The chain uses TRBV25-1 and TRBJ2-5; TRBD1 is a possible D gene (5 bases). V was clipped by 3 bases and J by 10 bases, with 15 bases between them. Germline V CDR1 and CDR2: MGHDK, SYGVNS. This CDR3 region has 13 residues. The CDR3 region is CASSDAGHIGQYF. CDR3 DNA sequence: TGTGCCAGCAGTGATGCAGGACATATAGGCCAGTACTTC.

This clonotype was recorded at least ten times. The chain has TRBV7-2 and TRBJ2-5; D unresolved. Per the germline V gene, CDR1 is SGHTA and CDR2 is FQGNSA. The CDR3 is 13 residues long. V was shortened by 1 base and J by 5 bases, with 8 bases between the two germline ends. The CDR3 is CASSLGDEETQYF. Written as DNA, the CDR3 is TGTGCCAGCAGCTTAGGCGACGAGGAGACCCAGTACTTC.

This clonotype was detected a few times. V usage is TRBV7-3 and J usage is TRBJ2-7; TRBD2 is a possible D gene (7 bases). Trimming removed 3 bases at V and 13 bases at J, with 19 bases between. Germline CDR1 and CDR2: SGHTA and FQGTGA. The CDR3 is 13 residues long. CDR3 in DNA: TGTGCCAGCAGCTTGGGGGGGGGCGCGGCGACCTACTTC. Its protein product is CASSLGGGAATYF.

This clonotype was counted ten times or more. CDR3: CASSQAGARSGEQYF. CDR3 nucleotide sequence: TGTGCCAGCAGCCAAGCGGGGGCCAGGTCTGGCGAGCAGTACTTC. The chain employs TRBV4-2 and TRBJ2-7; TRBD1 or TRBD2 may be the D gene (6 bases each). V was shortened by 1 base and J by 6 bases, with 16 bases between the two germline ends. The CDR3 consists of 15 residues. Per germline, CDR1 LGHNA and CDR2 YNFKEQ.